By frequency in the sample, the clone carrying this T cell receptor (beta chain) is medium-sized. The sample originates from a study of T cell repertoires in aging, cancer and after chemotherapy. TRB rearrangements spanning V, D and J were amplified using mixed TRB-A/B primers. TCRdb reprocessed the multiplex PCR reads via MiXCR and lists one record per CDR3 protein. The sample has 2,500 or so distinct CDR3 sequences, about a quarter seen once. TCR beta rearrangements were amplified from peripheral blood genomic DNA. Germline V CDR1 and CDR2: SGHRS, YFSETQ. This CDR3 spans 15 amino acids. V lost 5 bases and J lost 2, with 14 bases in between.

The sequence derives from a human donor in good health. The chain employs TRBV5-1 and TRBJ1-3; perhaps TRBD1 as D (6 bases). Material: blood. CDR3: CASRPHRDPGNTIYF. The CDR3 DNA reads TGCGCCAGCAGGCCACACAGGGATCCTGGAAACACCATATATTTT.